These 21 T cell receptor beta chains were sequenced from one sample in a study of patients and donors after allogeneic stem cell transplantation. Each CDR3 protein is one row after TCRdb ran MiXCR on the RT-PCR reads. Here the sample spans over 400,000 distinct CDR3 sequences, 16% being singletons. The sequenced material came from blood, either unsorted or a sorted T cell fraction (not recorded which). The receptors were sampled from a human donor who was either an allogeneic HSCT recipient or a stem cell or donor lymphocyte infusion donor (not recorded which). It is not recorded whose cells these are; they may come from a transplant donor.

A few counts support this clonotype. The chain joins TRBV2 to TRBJ2-6; D is uncertain. The CDR3 sequence is 16 residues long. Germline-derived CDR1 and CDR2 are SNHLY and FYNNEI. The V and J ends lost 4 bases and 0 bases respectively, with 10 bases between them. The CDR3 sequence is CASSVDTLSGANVLTF. The CDR3 DNA reads as TGTGCCAGCAGTGTCGATACCCTCTCTGGGGCCAACGTCCTGACTTTC.

This chain connects TRBV4-2 to TRBJ1-2; D gene ambiguous. CDR1 and CDR2 (germline): LGHNA, YNFKEQ. Trimming removed 1 base from V and 8 bases from J, with 8 bases in between. The CDR3 is 12 residues long. The CDR3 DNA is TGTGCCAGCAGCCAAGGGGTAGGAGGCTACACCTTC. It is translated as CASSQGVGGYTF.

This chain links TRBV29-1 with TRBJ1-2; 8 nucleotides line up with TRBD1. Germline values: CDR1 SQVTM, CDR2 ANQGSEA. The CDR3 contains 16 residues. Unmatched junction bases numbered 15, after V lost 5 bases and J lost 4 bases. The CDR3 here is CSVLDRDTSDPYGYTF. The CDR3 DNA follows: TGCAGCGTTTTGGACAGGGATACCTCGGACCCCTATGGCTACACCTTC.

The CDR3 loop reads CASTRALGSSSYNEQFF. For the CDR3, the DNA is TGTGCCAGCACCCGAGCGCTAGGCAGTAGCTCCTACAATGAGCAGTTCTTC. V gene TRBV28 combines with J gene TRBJ2-1; D is unclear. The CDR3 runs 17 residues. Per the germline V gene, CDR1 is MDHEN and CDR2 is SYDVKM. The V gene lost 7 bases and the J gene lost 0 bases, with 19 bases spanning the gap. Based on the CDR3 plus reference TRBV28 and TRBJ2-1, the full variable domain is DVKVTQSSRYLVKRTGEKVFLECVQDMDHENMFWYRQDPGLGLRLIYFSYDVKMKEKGDIPEGYSVSREKKERFSLILESASTNQTSMYLCASTRALGSSSYNEQFFGPGTRLTVL.

This rearrangement joins TRBV10-2 to TRBJ2-2; 9 bases line up with TRBD2. The CDR3 is made up of 17 amino acids. Germline values: CDR1 WSHSY, CDR2 SAAADI. V trimming: 4 bases; J trimming: 1 base; junction bases outside the gene matches: 7. CDR3 amino acids: CASSVPAGGKNTGELFF. CDR3 in DNA: TGCGCCAGCAGTGTCCCCGCGGGGGGGAAGAACACCGGGGAGCTGTTTTTT.

This clonotype has a handful of counts. V is TRBV7-9 and J is TRBJ2-2, with D perhaps assigned TRBD1 or TRBD2 (5 bases each). CDR1 and CDR2 from the germline V gene are SEHNR and FQNEAQ (reference sequence). This CDR3 has 17 amino acids. The germline V and J ends were trimmed by 1 base and 0 bases, with 12 bases remaining between them. The CDR3 loop reads CASSLGLGTSNTGELFF. CDR3 nucleotide sequence: TGTGCCAGCAGCTTAGGGCTCGGGACCTCGAACACCGGGGAGCTGTTTTTT.

The V and J genes are TRBV28 and TRBJ1-1; TRBD1 agrees at 8 bases. With 3 bases clipped from V and 1 base from J, the junction kept 4 bases outside the gene matches. Per the germline V gene, CDR1 is MDHEN and CDR2 is SYDVKM. This CDR3 contains 15 residues. The CDR3 sequence is CASSFSGTGNTEAFF. The DNA of the CDR3 is TGTGCCAGCAGTTTCTCCGGGACAGGGAACACTGAAGCTTTCTTT.

This clonotype was seen ten or more times. The chain couples TRBV19 to TRBJ2-1; D uncertain. The CDR3 runs 15 residues. The ends were cut back, 2 bases at V and 1 base at J, with 9 bases in the middle. Germline CDR1 LNHDA, CDR2 SQIVND (reference sequence). In DNA, the CDR3 is TGTGCCAGTAGTATATCGGGCTCGTCCTACAATGAGCAGTTCTTC. Its translation: CASSISGSSYNEQFF.

There are many counts of this clonotype. The chain couples TRBV12-3 or TRBV12-4 to TRBJ2-7; 7 bases align to TRBD1. V was pared by 8 bases and J by 3 bases, with 7 bases of the junction left unmatched. The CDR3 length is 13 residues. In DNA, the CDR3 is TGTGCCAGCGGGAAGACAGGGCACTACGAGCAGTACTTC. Translated: CASGKTGHYEQYF.

In its sample, this clonotype was seen a few times. The chain combines TRBV7-8 with TRBJ2-5, with D perhaps TRBD1 (6 bases). Germline CDR1 is SGHVS and CDR2 is FQNEAQ. The CDR3 totals 17 residues. Trimming removed 0 bases from V and 0 bases from J, with 14 bases in between. The CDR3 region has the DNA TGTGCCAGCAGCTTAGCCGTCCCCAGGGGCCACCAAGAGACCCAGTACTTC. Translated: CASSLAVPRGHQETQYF.

The chain joins TRBV5-6 to TRBJ1-1; D perhaps matches TRBD1 (5 bases). V lost 0 bases, J lost 6 bases, and 12 bases lay in between. The CDR3 runs 14 residues. Per germline, CDR1 SGHDT and CDR2 YYEEEE. CDR3 protein: CASSLEQVAAEAFF. CDR3 DNA sequence: TGTGCCAGCAGCTTGGAACAGGTTGCCGCTGAAGCTTTCTTT.

The chain recombines TRBV9 with TRBJ2-1; D call uncertain. There are 14 residues in the CDR3. Trimming pared 0 bases from V and 3 bases from J, leaving 7 bases between. Germline CDR1 SGDLS, CDR2 YYNGEE. The CDR3: CASSVGVGYNEQFF. CDR3 nucleotides: TGTGCCAGCAGCGTAGGGGTAGGCTACAATGAGCAGTTCTTC.

In its sample, this clonotype was seen a few times. This rearrangement joins TRBV2 to TRBJ1-4; D unresolved. The CDR3 has 15 residues. CDR1 is SNHLY and CDR2 is FYNNEI in the germline V gene. V gave up 6 bases and J gave up 1 base, with 12 bases separating them. CDR3 in DNA: TGTGCCAGCAGAGACGGACGGAGAACTAATGAAAAACTGTTTTTT. Translation gives CASRDGRRTNEKLFF.

This chain links TRBV10-3 with TRBJ2-7; D is ambiguous. Germline V gene sequence: CDR1 ENHRY, CDR2 SYGVKD. The CDR3 has 12 residues. V lost 2 bases, J lost 13 bases, and 15 bases lay in between. CDR3 sequence reads: CAISEPDGRSYF. CDR3 nucleotides: TGTGCCATCAGTGAGCCCGACGGTCGCTCCTACTTC.

This clonotype was seen more than once but under ten times. The chain joins TRBV7-9 to TRBJ1-1; D gene unclear. Germline V gene sequence: CDR1 SEHNR, CDR2 FQNEAQ (reference sequence). The CDR3 has 16 amino acids. Trimming removed 0 bases at V and 9 bases at J, with 20 bases between. The CDR3 DNA reads as TGTGCCAGCAGCTTAGCGTTGGGGTCCAGAAAAAGGAAAGCTTTCTTT. It encodes CASSLALGSRKRKAFF.

This clonotype appeared many times. The CDR3 region is CASSRTGLSGANVLTF. DNA for the CDR3: TGTGCCAGCAGTAGGACAGGCCTCTCTGGGGCCAACGTCCTGACTTTC. The chain employs TRBV9 and TRBJ2-6; 7 bases match TRBD1. CDR1 and CDR2 (germline): SGDLS, YYNGEE. This CDR3 has 16 amino acids. V was pared by 5 bases and J by 0 bases, with 5 bases of the junction left unmatched. Using reference TRBV9 and TRBJ2-6 for the parts outside the CDR3, the full variable domain is DSGVTQTPKHLITATGQRVTLRCSPRSGDLSVYWYQQSLDQGLQFLIQYYNGEERAKGNILERFSAQQFPDLHSELNLSSLELGDSALYFCASSRTGLSGANVLTFGAGSRLTVL.

The rearrangement uses TRBV6-2 or TRBV6-3 and TRBJ1-1; tentatively, D is TRBD1 (6 bases). Germline values: CDR1 MNHEY, CDR2 SVGEGT. The CDR3 has 17 amino acids. The V end was cut by 0 bases, the J end by 7 bases, with 21 bases between. The CDR3 DNA follows: TGTGCCAGCAGTTACTCGAGTAAGGGGTCACAGGGCCTTGAAGCTTTCTTT. This codes for CASSYSSKGSQGLEAFF.

This clonotype has only one observation. The chain joins TRBV5-1 to TRBJ2-1, with 8 bases identical to TRBD2. J lost 0 bases, V lost 0 bases, and 8 bases had no gene match. The CDR3 length is 18 residues. CDR1 and CDR2 from the germline V gene are SGHRS and YFSETQ. CDR3 coding DNA: TGCGCCAGCAGCTTGGCCCCCAGCGGGAGTCGCTCCTACAATGAGCAGTTCTTC. This translates into CASSLAPSGSRSYNEQFF. The full variable domain, in which reference TRBV5-1 and TRBJ2-1 provide the parts outside the CDR3, is KAGVTQTPRYLIKTRGQQVTLSCSPISGHRSVSWYQQTPGQGLQFLFEYFSETQRNKGNFPGRFSGRQFSNSRSEMNVSTLELGDSALYLCASSLAPSGSRSYNEQFFGPGTRLTVL.

This clonotype turned up a few times. The gene calls are TRBV19 and TRBJ2-1; 10 bases line up with TRBD1. The CDR3 is 15 residues long. V lost 5 bases and J lost 4; bases outside the gene matches: 5. Germline V gene sequence: CDR1 LNHDA, CDR2 SQIVND (reference sequence). The CDR3 DNA sequence: TGTGCCAGTAGTTGGGCGGACAGGGGGTACAATGAGCAGTTCTTC. It specifies CASSWADRGYNEQFF.

This clonotype was counted at least ten times. The V and J genes are TRBV7-8 and TRBJ2-5; the match to TRBD2 covers 7 bases. The V gene's germline CDR1 is SGHVS and CDR2 FQNEAQ. With V trimmed by 6 bases and J by 5 bases, 0 bases remained unmatched. The CDR3 is made up of 11 amino acids. The CDR3: CASRLAETQYF. The CDR3 region has the DNA TGTGCCAGCAGACTAGCGGAGACCCAGTACTTC.

The V and J genes are TRBV20-1 and TRBJ1-4; 9 nucleotides align to TRBD1. The germline CDR1 and CDR2 sequences are DFQATT and SNEGSKA (reference sequence). CDR3 length equals 15 residues. V lost 1 base to trimming and J lost 10 bases; unmatched junction nucleotides: 10. CDR3 sequence: CSARGGGTGRGKLFF. The CDR3 nucleotides are TGCAGTGCTAGAGGGGGGGGGACAGGGCGTGGAAAACTGTTTTTT.